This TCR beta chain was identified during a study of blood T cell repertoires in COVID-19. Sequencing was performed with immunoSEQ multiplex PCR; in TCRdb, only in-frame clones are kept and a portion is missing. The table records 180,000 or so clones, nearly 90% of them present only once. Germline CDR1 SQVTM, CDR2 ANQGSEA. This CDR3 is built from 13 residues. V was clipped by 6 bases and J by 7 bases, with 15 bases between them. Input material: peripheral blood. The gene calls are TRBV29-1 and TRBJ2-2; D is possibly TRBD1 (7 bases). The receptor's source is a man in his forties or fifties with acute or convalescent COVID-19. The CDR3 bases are TGCAGCGTGACTAGGACAGGTCGCGGGGAGCTGTTTTTT. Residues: CSVTRTGRGELFF.